A selection of T cell receptor beta chains follows, all from one sample in a study of blood T cell repertoires in COVID-19. Sequencing used immunoSEQ multiplex PCR; TCRdb keeps in-frame clones, though not all of them. The table includes 200,000 to 300,000 clones, more than 85% detected once. The source material was peripheral blood. These receptors were obtained from a woman in her sixties with COVID-19, enrolled during active disease. The CDR3 runs from the conserved cysteine through the conserved F or W. The D gene is left open where the match is weak. The size of a clone is reported for some rows only, either as once, few or many, or as a class for expanded clones.

v_gene: TRBV27
abundance: NA
j_gene: TRBJ2-7
len: 15
d_gene: NA
CDR3nt: TGTGCCAGCAGTTTAGCGGGTAAGAGCTCCTACGAGCAGTACTTC
CDR3aa: CASSLAGKSSYEQYF

v_gene: TRBV18
abundance: NA
j_gene: TRBJ2-5
len: 14
d_gene: NA
CDR3nt: TGTGCCAGCTCGCCTTACAGGTACCAAGAGACCCAGTACTTC
CDR3aa: CASSPYRYQETQYF

v_gene: TRBV19
abundance: NA
j_gene: TRBJ2-2
len: 16
d_gene: TRBD1
CDR3nt: TGTGCCAGTAGTATAGGGGGACAGCTGAACACCGGGGAGCTGTTTTTT
CDR3aa: CASSIGGQLNTGELFF

v_gene: TRBV13
abundance: NA
j_gene: TRBJ2-2
len: 14
d_gene: NA
CDR3nt: TGTGCCAGCAGCCGTTCTACGAACACCGGGGAGCTGTTTTTT
CDR3aa: CASSRSTNTGELFF

v_gene: TRBV25-1
abundance: NA
j_gene: TRBJ1-3
len: 15
d_gene: NA
CDR3nt: TGTGCCAGCAGTGACTGGACAGTGCTTGGAAACACCATATATTTT
CDR3aa: CASSDWTVLGNTIYF

v_gene: TRBV20-1
abundance: NA
j_gene: TRBJ2-2
len: 14
d_gene: TRBD2
CDR3nt: TGCAGTGCTAGTGCGAGCGGGAAAACCGGGGAGCTGTTTTTT
CDR3aa: CSASASGKTGELFF

v_gene: TRBV6-5
abundance: NA
j_gene: TRBJ1-2
len: 12
d_gene: NA
CDR3nt: TGTGCCAGCAGTTCGAGGACAGATGGCTACACCTTC
CDR3aa: CASSSRTDGYTF

v_gene: TRBV27
abundance: NA
j_gene: TRBJ1-1
len: 14
d_gene: NA
CDR3nt: TGTGCCAGCTACCCTCAGCAGGGGAACACTGAAGCTTTCTTT
CDR3aa: CASYPQQGNTEAFF

v_gene: TRBV28
abundance: NA
j_gene: TRBJ1-4
len: 16
d_gene: NA
CDR3nt: TGTGCCAGCAGTTCAGTGGTCCAGGGAATTTATGAAAAACTGTTTTTT
CDR3aa: CASSSVVQGIYEKLFF

v_gene: TRBV27
abundance: NA
j_gene: TRBJ1-1
len: 14
d_gene: NA
CDR3nt: TGTGCCAGCAGTTCGAGACAAAGGAACACTGAAGCTTTCTTT
CDR3aa: CASSSRQRNTEAFF

v_gene: TRBV7-3
abundance: NA
j_gene: TRBJ2-2
len: 19
d_gene: TRBD2
CDR3nt: TGTGCCAGCAGCCCCACCGCGAGACTAGCCTTAAAGAGCACCGGGGAGCTGTTTTTT
CDR3aa: CASSPTARLALKSTGELFF

v_gene: TRBV2
abundance: few
j_gene: TRBJ1-6
len: 12
d_gene: NA
CDR3nt: TGTGCCAGCAGTGATTCGAGGAAACCCCTCCACTTT
CDR3aa: CASSDSRKPLHF

v_gene: TRBV7-2
abundance: NA
j_gene: TRBJ1-5
len: 15
d_gene: NA
CDR3nt: TGTGCCAGCAGCTTAGGGGCGCCAGGTCTTCCAGCCCAGCATTTT
CDR3aa: CASSLGAPGLPAQHF

v_gene: TRBV30
abundance: NA
j_gene: TRBJ2-1
len: 14
d_gene: NA
CDR3nt: TGTGCCTGGAGTTTTGGCCTCTCCTACAATGAGCAGTTCTTC
CDR3aa: CAWSFGLSYNEQFF

v_gene: TRBV24-1
abundance: NA
j_gene: TRBJ2-1
len: 15
d_gene: TRBD1
CDR3nt: TGTGCCACCAGGCAATACAGGGGCTCCTACAATGAGCAGTTCTTC
CDR3aa: CATRQYRGSYNEQFF

v_gene: TRBV28
abundance: NA
j_gene: TRBJ1-2
len: 11
d_gene: NA
CDR3nt: TGTGCCAGCACCAATCGCGGGGGCTACACCTTC
CDR3aa: CASTNRGGYTF

v_gene: TRBV28
abundance: NA
j_gene: TRBJ2-5
len: 16
d_gene: NA
CDR3nt: TGTGCCAGCAGTTTAGGTGGGCAGGGGTACCAAGAGACCCAGTACTTC
CDR3aa: CASSLGGQGYQETQYF

v_gene: TRBV5-1
abundance: NA
j_gene: TRBJ2-3
len: 20
d_gene: TRBD2
CDR3nt: TGCGCCAGCAGCTTGGTTCGTCTAGCGGGAGGGCCAAGGGGCACAGATACGCAGTATTTT
CDR3aa: CASSLVRLAGGPRGTDTQYF

v_gene: TRBV11-2
abundance: NA
j_gene: TRBJ2-7
len: 14
d_gene: NA
CDR3nt: TGTGCCAGCAGCTTGGGGCGGTACAACTACGAGCAGTACTTC
CDR3aa: CASSLGRYNYEQYF

v_gene: TRBV24-1
abundance: NA
j_gene: TRBJ2-1
len: 15
d_gene: TRBD2
CDR3nt: TGTGCCACCAGCCCTGGGGGGAGGGAAGGCAATGAGCAGTTCTTC
CDR3aa: CATSPGGREGNEQFF

v_gene: TRBV18
abundance: NA
j_gene: TRBJ2-3
len: 19
d_gene: TRBD2
CDR3nt: TGTGCCAGCTCACCCCTCCCCTCTGGTAGCGGGATGGGGACAGATACGCAGTATTTT
CDR3aa: CASSPLPSGSGMGTDTQYF

v_gene: TRBV21-1
abundance: NA
j_gene: TRBJ2-3
len: 10
d_gene: NA
CDR3nt: TGTGCCAGCAGCAGCCCTCGGACTAGGTTT
CDR3aa: CASSSPRTRF

v_gene: TRBV5-8
abundance: NA
j_gene: TRBJ1-4
len: 15
d_gene: TRBD1
CDR3nt: TGTGCCAGCAGCCGAAACAGGGGGACTAATGAAAAACTGTTTTTT
CDR3aa: CASSRNRGTNEKLFF

v_gene: TRBV27
abundance: NA
j_gene: TRBJ1-2
len: 15
d_gene: NA
CDR3nt: TGTGCCAGCAGTTTATGGGGAAGGGAGGGGGATGGCTACACCTTC
CDR3aa: CASSLWGREGDGYTF

v_gene: TRBV6-1
abundance: NA
j_gene: TRBJ1-3
len: 16
d_gene: NA
CDR3nt: TGTGCCAGCAGTGAACGAAGGGGAAACTCTGGAAACACCATATATTTT
CDR3aa: CASSERRGNSGNTIYF

v_gene: TRBV4-1
abundance: NA
j_gene: TRBJ2-7
len: 16
d_gene: TRBD2
CDR3nt: TGCGCCAGCAGCCAATATACTAGCGGCAGGTCCTACGAGCAGTACTTC
CDR3aa: CASSQYTSGRSYEQYF

v_gene: TRBV7-8
abundance: NA
j_gene: TRBJ1-1
len: 15
d_gene: NA
CDR3nt: TGTGCCAGCAGCTTCCAACAGGTGCTGAACACTGAAGCTTTCTTT
CDR3aa: CASSFQQVLNTEAFF

v_gene: TRBV2
abundance: NA
j_gene: TRBJ2-1
len: 15
d_gene: TRBD2
CDR3nt: TGTGCCAGCAGAATAAGCGGGACCTTCTACAATGAGCAGTTCTTC
CDR3aa: CASRISGTFYNEQFF

v_gene: TRBV11-1
abundance: NA
j_gene: TRBJ2-7
len: 14
d_gene: NA
CDR3nt: TGTGCCAGCAGCTCGATGGACAGCCGCTACGAGCAGTACTTC
CDR3aa: CASSSMDSRYEQYF

v_gene: TRBV7-9
abundance: NA
j_gene: TRBJ1-2
len: 13
d_gene: NA
CDR3nt: TGTGCCAGCAGGCCAGGACTTTCTAGTGGCTACACCTTC
CDR3aa: CASRPGLSSGYTF

v_gene: TRBV30
abundance: NA
j_gene: TRBJ2-1
len: 14
d_gene: NA
CDR3nt: TGTGCCTGGAGTGCGGGACTCGACTACAATGAGCAGTTCTTC
CDR3aa: CAWSAGLDYNEQFF

v_gene: TRBV5-1
abundance: NA
j_gene: TRBJ2-6
len: 16
d_gene: TRBD2
CDR3nt: TGCGCCAGCAGGGAGACGGGGGGTACTGGGGCCAACGTCCTGACTTTC
CDR3aa: CASRETGGTGANVLTF

v_gene: TRBV7-2
abundance: NA
j_gene: TRBJ2-7
len: 16
d_gene: TRBD2
CDR3nt: TGTGCCAGCAGCCTCTCTAGCGGGAGGAGGGTCCACGAGCAGTACTTC
CDR3aa: CASSLSSGRRVHEQYF

v_gene: TRBV9
abundance: NA
j_gene: TRBJ2-1
len: 15
d_gene: TRBD2
CDR3nt: TGTGCCAGCAGCTTAAGGACTAGTGTCTACAATGAGCAGTTCTTC
CDR3aa: CASSLRTSVYNEQFF

v_gene: TRBV4-1
abundance: NA
j_gene: TRBJ2-7
len: 16
d_gene: NA
CDR3nt: TGCGCCAGCAGCCAGACCCAAACAGGGAACTCCTACGAGCAGTACTTC
CDR3aa: CASSQTQTGNSYEQYF

v_gene: TRBV4-2
abundance: NA
j_gene: TRBJ1-1
len: 16
d_gene: TRBD1
CDR3nt: TGTGCCAGCAGCCAAGATAAGGGACAGGGGCCCCCTGAAGCTTTCTTT
CDR3aa: CASSQDKGQGPPEAFF

v_gene: TRBV7-9
abundance: many
j_gene: TRBJ2-7
len: 14
d_gene: TRBD2
CDR3nt: TGTGCCAGCAGCTCGGGGACTAGCCTGTACGAGCAGTACTTC
CDR3aa: CASSSGTSLYEQYF

v_gene: TRBV6-5
abundance: NA
j_gene: TRBJ2-1
len: 15
d_gene: TRBD2
CDR3nt: TGTGCCAGCGGGCGGACTAGCGGACCTCTGAATGAGCAGTTCTTC
CDR3aa: CASGRTSGPLNEQFF

v_gene: TRBV28
abundance: NA
j_gene: TRBJ2-7
len: 11
d_gene: NA
CDR3nt: TGTGCCAGCAGGATCTTACGGGAGCAGTACTTC
CDR3aa: CASRILREQYF

v_gene: TRBV28
abundance: NA
j_gene: TRBJ1-2
len: 12
d_gene: NA
CDR3nt: TGTGCCAGCAACTTCGGACAGCATGGCTACACCTTC
CDR3aa: CASNFGQHGYTF

v_gene: TRBV15
abundance: NA
j_gene: TRBJ2-2
len: 16
d_gene: NA
CDR3nt: TGTGCCACCAGCAGAGATCCCGCGGGAATAGGCGGGGAGCTGTTTTTT
CDR3aa: CATSRDPAGIGGELFF

v_gene: TRBV13
abundance: NA
j_gene: TRBJ2-1
len: 12
d_gene: TRBD2
CDR3nt: TGTGCCAGCAGCCCCCGGGACTACAAGCAGTTCTTC
CDR3aa: CASSPRDYKQFF

v_gene: TRBV30
abundance: NA
j_gene: TRBJ1-1
len: 13
d_gene: NA
CDR3nt: TGTGCCTGGAGTCAGGGGCCGAACACTGAAGCTTTCTTT
CDR3aa: CAWSQGPNTEAFF

v_gene: TRBV7-9
abundance: NA
j_gene: TRBJ2-1
len: 18
d_gene: NA
CDR3nt: TGTGCCAGCAGCTTAGGCAGGGCCGGGACTCCCTCCTACAATGAGCAGTTCTTC
CDR3aa: CASSLGRAGTPSYNEQFF

v_gene: TRBV28
abundance: few
j_gene: TRBJ2-5
len: 14
d_gene: TRBD1
CDR3nt: TGTGCCAGCAGTTTATATACAGGGGTGGAGACCCAGTACTTC
CDR3aa: CASSLYTGVETQYF

v_gene: TRBV18
abundance: few
j_gene: TRBJ1-3
len: 15
d_gene: NA
CDR3nt: TGTGCCAGCTCACCGGATAGGAGGTCTGGAAACACCATATATTTT
CDR3aa: CASSPDRRSGNTIYF

v_gene: TRBV19
abundance: NA
j_gene: TRBJ2-7
len: 16
d_gene: TRBD2
CDR3nt: TGTGCCAGTAGTTTCAAAGCGGGGTCAAGCTCCTACGAGCAGTACTTC
CDR3aa: CASSFKAGSSSYEQYF